The present T cell receptor (beta chain) was sequenced within a study of blood T cell repertoires in COVID-19. Overall study: Whether acute or convalescent, the COVID-19 samples came from the United States, Italy and Spain. PBMCs, B-cell-depleted T cells, or T cells were the source of the cDNA or gDNA that made up the material.

In the source study's methods: Estimation of nucleated cell counts relied on the amplification of reference gene primers. Clones were sequenced by immunoSEQ multiplex PCR, and TCRdb holds only the in-frame ones, with some missing. The D gene and trimming were derived from the DNA, and the V and J assignments and clone size from that table. The data hold roughly 160,000 clones, with 80% to 90% observed a single time. This clonotype was obtained from a woman aged 70 to 79 who had recovered from COVID-19. The source material was peripheral blood.

The CDR3 DNA follows: TGTGCCAGCAGTGAGCTTACTAACTATGGCTACACCTTC. It codes for CASSELTNYGYTF. This chain connects TRBV11-1 to TRBJ1-2; D remains ambiguous. CDR1 SGHAT and CDR2 FQDESV come from the germline V gene (reference sequence). CDR3 size: 13 residues. V was trimmed by 6 bases and J by 0 bases, leaving 8 bases between them.